This is a list of T cell receptor beta chains from one sample in a study of shared T cell receptors in the human thymus. Profiled with immunoSEQ multiplex PCR; TCRdb holds only in-frame clones, not every one. Of about 540,000 clones in the sample, around 82% were seen once. This sample was shared with a second study, whose subject was human thymus T cells.

The sequencing input was thymocytes. These receptors came from a boy younger than two with a congenital heart defect. Both conserved end residues are part of each CDR3. D genes are given only for firm matches. The size entry is marked missing in some rows and otherwise reads once, few, many or a size class.

clone_size	d_call	v_call	j_call	cdr3_aa	cdr3_nt
few	TRBD1	TRBV15	TRBJ1-4	CATSRGVPGGRRNEKLFF	TGTGCCACCAGCAGAGGGGTTCCAGGGGGTAGGCGAAATGAAAAACTGTTTTTT
once	TRBD2	TRBV30	TRBJ2-2	CVPPPRRELSTGELFF	TGTGTCCCCCCCCCTAGGCGGGAGTTAAGCACCGGGGAGCTGTTTTTT
NA	NA	TRBV7-2	TRBJ1-5	CASSLTTSSNQPQHF	TGTGCCAGCAGCCTGACAACTTCTAGCAATCAGCCCCAGCATTTT
NA	TRBD2	TRBV4-3	TRBJ2-7	CASSHPRDTSGTPASEQYF	TGCGCCAGCAGCCACCCCCGCGACACTAGCGGGACGCCCGCTTCCGAGCAGTACTTC
few	NA	TRBV21-1	TRBJ2-2	CASSVRREDANTGELFF	TGTGCCAGCAGCGTCCGCCGGGAGGACGCGAACACCGGGGAGCTGTTTTTT
NA	TRBD2	TRBV7-6	TRBJ2-7	CASSFRTSGTLSYEQYF	TGTGCCAGCAGCTTCAGGACTAGCGGGACCCTCTCCTACGAGCAGTACTTC
NA	TRBD2	TRBV15	TRBJ2-7	CATSRDMREGYEQYF	TGTGCCACCAGCAGAGATATGCGGGAGGGCTACGAGCAGTACTTC
NA	TRBD1	TRBV27	TRBJ2-7	CASSPGTGSSEQYF	TGTGCCAGCAGTCCTGGGACAGGGAGCTCCGAGCAGTACTTC
NA	TRBD2	TRBV14	TRBJ2-1	CASSSPLADYNEQFF	TGTGCCAGCAGCTCTCCGCTAGCGGACTACAATGAGCAGTTCTTC
few	TRBD2	TRBV5-1	TRBJ2-7	CASSLAVLAGGIEQYF	TGCGCCAGCAGCTTGGCCGTTCTAGCGGGTGGAATCGAGCAGTACTTC
NA	TRBD1	TRBV11-2	TRBJ1-5	CASSWDRGDQPQHF	TGTGCCAGCAGCTGGGACAGGGGGGATCAGCCCCAGCATTTT
NA	TRBD1	TRBV29-1	TRBJ2-5	CSVALGQKETQYF	TGCAGCGTGGCCCTGGGACAGAAAGAGACCCAGTACTTC
NA	NA	TRBV7-8	TRBJ2-7	CASSPRPDCEQYF	TGTGCCAGCAGCCCGCGGCCTGACTGCGAGCAGTACTTC
few	TRBD2	TRBV5-6	TRBJ2-3	CASSTSPGLAGGADTQYF	TGTGCCAGCAGCACCTCTCCGGGACTAGCGGGAGGGGCAGATACGCAGTATTTT
once	NA	TRBV11-2	TRBJ2-4	CASSNDSPKGAKNIQYF	TGTGCCAGCAGCAACGACAGCCCAAAGGGGGCCAAAAACATTCAGTACTTC
few	NA	TRBV19	TRBJ1-4	CASSAHYATNEKLFF	TGTGCCAGTAGTGCTCACTATGCAACTAATGAAAAACTGTTTTTT
NA	TRBD2	TRBV7-9	TRBJ2-1	CASSLMSPSGNYNEQFF	TGTGCCAGCAGCTTAATGAGTCCTAGCGGGAACTACAATGAGCAGTTCTTC
NA	NA	TRBV14	TRBJ2-1	CASSQDSYEQFF	TGTGCCAGCAGCCAAGATTCCTATGAGCAGTTCTTC